This T cell receptor beta chain derives from a study of CXCR3-negative and CXCR3-positive naive CD8 T cells. The CDR3 spans 12 residues. Germline assignment: CDR1 DFQATT and CDR2 SNEGSKA (reference sequence). Preparation of TRB cDNA libraries relied on 5' RACE carrying UMI labels. TCRdb re-called the 5' RACE reads; every CDR3 protein appears as one record, without DNA. The sample has 65,000 to 75,000 distinct CDR3 sequences. J is TRBJ2-1 and V is TRBV20-1. This sequence was found in a human donor in good health. Some clones in this sample may be carry-over from other donors' samples. Sequenced input: naive CXCR3- CD8+ T cells from blood. Documented subset: CD45RO-CCR7+CD27+CD95- naive CD8+ T cells lacking CXCR3 (TNR3-). CDR3: CSARKGDNEQFF.